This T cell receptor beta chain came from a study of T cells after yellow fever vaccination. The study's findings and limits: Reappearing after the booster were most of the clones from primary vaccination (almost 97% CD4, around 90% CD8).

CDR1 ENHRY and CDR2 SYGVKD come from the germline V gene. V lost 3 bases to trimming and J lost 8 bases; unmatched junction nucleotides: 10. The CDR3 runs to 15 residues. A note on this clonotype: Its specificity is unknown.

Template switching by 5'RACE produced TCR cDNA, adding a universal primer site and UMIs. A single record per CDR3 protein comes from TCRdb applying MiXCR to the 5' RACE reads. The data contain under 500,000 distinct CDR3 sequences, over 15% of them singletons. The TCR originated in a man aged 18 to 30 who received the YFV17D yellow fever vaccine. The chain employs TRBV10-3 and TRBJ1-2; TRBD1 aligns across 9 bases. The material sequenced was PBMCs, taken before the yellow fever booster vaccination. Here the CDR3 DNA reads TGTGCCATCAGTGACGGGGGACAGGGTCTTATAGGCTACACCTTC. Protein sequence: CAISDGGQGLIGYTF.